These T cell receptor beta chains were read from a single sample in a study of blood T cell repertoires in COVID-19. This table comes from immunoSEQ multiplex PCR, and its TCRdb copy is limited to in-frame clones, with some not included. The sample comprises some 76,000 clones, 91% of which are singletons, and 5.5% to 6% rests with the top ten. Source material: peripheral blood. These receptors came from a human donor in a cohort sampled during active COVID-19. Both conserved end residues are part of each CDR3. Fields, in order: D gene, CDR3 length, clone size, J gene, V gene, CDR3 protein, CDR3 DNA. D genes are given only for firm matches. A clone size is listed for some rows: how often the clone was seen (once, few, many), or a class if it is expanded.

>-|17|-|TRBJ2-5|TRBV15
CATSRDRGIGGQETQYF
TGTGCCACCAGCAGAGATCGGGGGATTGGGGGCCAAGAGACCCAGTACTTC
>-|13|-|TRBJ2-7|TRBV21-1
CASSKVRGHEQYF
TGTGCCAGCAGCAAAGTTAGGGGGCACGAGCAGTACTTC
>-|14|-|TRBJ1-3|TRBV6-4
CASSDWGLGNTIYF
TGTGCCAGCAGTGACTGGGGGCTCGGAAACACCATATATTTT
>-|15|few|TRBJ1-5|TRBV6-6
CASSDYAGAAQPQHF
TGTGCCAGCAGTGATTACGCGGGGGCAGCTCAGCCCCAGCATTTT
>-|13|-|TRBJ1-2|TRBV3-1/TRBV3-2
CASSQVQGIGYTF
TGTGCCAGCAGCCAAGTCCAGGGAATCGGCTACACCTTC
>-|19|-|TRBJ2-2|TRBV1
CTSSQVQRGGTMNTGELFF
TGCACCAGCAGCCAAGTACAGCGGGGGGGAACGATGAACACCGGGGAGCTGTTTTTT
>-|12|-|TRBJ1-1|TRBV7-9
CASSDTGPEAFF
TGTGCCAGCAGCGACACAGGGCCTGAAGCTTTCTTT
>-|16|few|TRBJ1-5|TRBV19
CASSIAGGLGNQPQHF
TGTGCCAGTAGTATAGCGGGGGGACTAGGCAATCAGCCCCAGCATTTT
>-|17|-|TRBJ2-1|TRBV4-1
CASSQSPLRGAYNEQFF
TGCGCCAGCAGCCAGTCCCCCCTCCGCGGGGCCTACAATGAGCAGTTCTTC
>TRBD2|14|-|TRBJ2-5|TRBV7-2
CASRPGGWQETQYF
TGTGCCAGCAGACCCGGGGGGTGGCAAGAGACCCAGTACTTC
>TRBD1|15|once|TRBJ2-1|TRBV24-1
CATSAAGTGLREQFF
TGTGCCACCAGTGCCGCCGGGACAGGGTTACGTGAGCAGTTCTTC
>TRBD2|15|-|TRBJ2-5|TRBV6-1
CASSENSGGAETQYF
TGTGCCAGCAGTGAGAATAGCGGGGGGGCTGAGACCCAGTACTTC
>-|13|-|TRBJ2-4|TRBV19
CASSRGSKNIQYF
TGTGCCAGTAGTAGAGGCTCCAAAAACATTCAGTACTTC
>-|15|-|TRBJ1-2|TRBV6-2/TRBV6-3
CASSDLGDRSYGYTF
TGTGCCAGCAGTGACCTCGGTGACAGGTCTTATGGCTACACCTTC
>-|15|-|TRBJ2-6|TRBV6-5
CASSSRRTGANVLTF
TGTGCCAGCAGCAGTCGGAGGACTGGGGCCAACGTCCTGACTTTC
>-|13|-|TRBJ1-4|TRBV6-5
CASSYSEREKLFF
TGTGCCAGCAGTTACTCGGAGAGGGAAAAACTGTTTTTT
>TRBD1|16|-|TRBJ1-2|TRBV4-2
CASSQKGQPGNYGYTF
TGTGCCAGCAGCCAGAAGGGACAGCCTGGAAACTATGGCTACACCTTC
>TRBD2|17|-|TRBJ2-1|TRBV5-1
CASSLRGLAGGFDEQFF
TGCGCCAGCAGCTTGAGAGGACTAGCGGGGGGGTTCGATGAGCAGTTCTTC
>TRBD1|14|-|TRBJ1-5|TRBV30
CACRDRGGNQPQHF
TGTGCCTGCAGGGACAGGGGTGGCAATCAGCCCCAGCATTTT
>TRBD1|15|once|TRBJ1-4|TRBV2
CASSAQGQDNEKLFF
TGTGCCAGCAGTGCCCAGGGACAGGATAATGAAAAACTGTTTTTT
>-|14|-|TRBJ2-3|TRBV27
CASKGTGGADTQYF
TGTGCCAGCAAGGGGACTGGAGGGGCAGATACGCAGTATTTT
>TRBD1|15|-|TRBJ1-4|TRBV6-5
CASSYGDRDNEKLFF
TGTGCCAGCAGTTACGGGGACAGGGATAATGAAAAACTGTTTTTT
>-|15|-|TRBJ2-7|TRBV7-2
CASSLRGTGTYEQYF
TGTGCCAGCAGCCTCCGGGGGACGGGGACCTACGAGCAGTACTTC
>-|13|-|TRBJ1-6|TRBV11-2
CASSPALGLGLHF
TGTGCCAGCAGCCCGGCGCTCGGACTAGGCCTCCACTTT
>TRBD2|16|-|TRBJ2-3|TRBV4-2
CASSREGGGAGDTQYF
TGTGCCAGCAGTCGTGAAGGCGGGGGGGCCGGCGATACGCAGTATTTT
>-|18|-|TRBJ2-1|TRBV19
CASSIEVRGGGTYNEQFF
TGTGCCAGTAGTATAGAGGTTCGTGGGGGGGGCACCTACAATGAGCAGTTCTTC
>TRBD1|14|-|TRBJ2-3|TRBV7-9
CASSGQGGADTQYF
TGTGCCAGCAGCGGACAGGGCGGCGCAGATACGCAGTATTTT
>TRBD1|15|-|TRBJ2-5|TRBV5-1
CASSLTAGGDGTQYF
TGCGCCAGCAGCTTAACGGCAGGGGGCGACGGGACCCAGTACTTC
>-|15|-|TRBJ1-2|TRBV3-1/TRBV3-2
CASSQMGRAGYGYTF
TGTGCCAGCAGCCAGATGGGACGAGCGGGATATGGCTACACCTTC
>TRBD1|18|-|TRBJ1-2|TRBV27
CASSLWGTALRTNYGYTF
TGTGCCAGCAGTTTATGGGGGACAGCCTTACGAACTAACTATGGCTACACCTTC
>-|18|-|TRBJ1-6|TRBV19
CASSIVQGLGAYNSPLHF
TGTGCCAGTAGTATCGTCCAAGGCCTAGGCGCCTATAATTCACCCCTCCACTTT
>-|17|-|TRBJ1-2|TRBV25-1
CANPQNTATSSNYGYTF
TGTGCCAACCCCCAAAATACTGCCACCTCGAGTAACTATGGCTACACCTTC
>TRBD2|16|-|TRBJ2-3|TRBV9
CASSPNSGGAGDTQYF
TGTGCCAGCAGCCCCAATAGCGGGGGGGCGGGAGATACGCAGTATTTT
>TRBD1|14|-|TRBJ1-2|TRBV6-4
CASRPGQGVGGYTF
TGTGCCAGCCGACCGGGACAGGGAGTGGGTGGCTACACCTTC
>-|13|-|TRBJ1-1|TRBV5-5
CASNSAGVTEAFF
TGTGCCAGCAACTCAGCAGGGGTCACTGAAGCTTTCTTT
>-|15|-|TRBJ2-7|TRBV4-1
CASSQGGGASYEQYF
TGCGCCAGCAGCCAAGGTGGGGGGGCCTCCTACGAGCAGTACTTC
>TRBD1|13|-|TRBJ2-7|TRBV19
CASQGVLPYEQYF
TGTGCCAGTCAGGGGGTCCTACCCTACGAGCAGTACTTC